This TCR beta chain was captured by sequencing in a study of T cells in Graves' hyperthyroidism and ophthalmopathy. Germline V gives CDR1 MDHEN, CDR2 SYDVKM. This CDR3 region has 12 residues. V lost 2 bases to trimming and J lost 6 bases, with 8 bases between them. This clonotype occurred many times. The source material, RNA transcripts, was used to amplify TCR beta CDR3 regions. A set of HTBI primers served as the primers for a first-round RT-PCR of the TCR CDR3. A single record per CDR3 protein comes from TCRdb applying MiXCR to the multiplex PCR reads. The sample consists of approximately 400,000 distinct CDR3 sequences, approximately 19% of them appearing once.

The rearrangement links TRBV28 to TRBJ2-7, with D unresolved. The clonotype originates from a woman between 18 and 30 years old with Graves' hyperthyroidism. Sequences were obtained from blood. CDR3 coding DNA: TGTGCCAGCAGTTTACCCAGAGGCGAGCAGTACTTC. Translation: CASSLPRGEQYF. Using reference TRBV28 and TRBJ2-7 for the parts outside the CDR3, the full variable domain is DVKVTQSSRYLVKRTGEKVFLECVQDMDHENMFWYRQDPGLGLRLIYFSYDVKMKEKGDIPEGYSVSREKKERFSLILESASTNQTSMYLCASSLPRGEQYFGPGTRLTVT.